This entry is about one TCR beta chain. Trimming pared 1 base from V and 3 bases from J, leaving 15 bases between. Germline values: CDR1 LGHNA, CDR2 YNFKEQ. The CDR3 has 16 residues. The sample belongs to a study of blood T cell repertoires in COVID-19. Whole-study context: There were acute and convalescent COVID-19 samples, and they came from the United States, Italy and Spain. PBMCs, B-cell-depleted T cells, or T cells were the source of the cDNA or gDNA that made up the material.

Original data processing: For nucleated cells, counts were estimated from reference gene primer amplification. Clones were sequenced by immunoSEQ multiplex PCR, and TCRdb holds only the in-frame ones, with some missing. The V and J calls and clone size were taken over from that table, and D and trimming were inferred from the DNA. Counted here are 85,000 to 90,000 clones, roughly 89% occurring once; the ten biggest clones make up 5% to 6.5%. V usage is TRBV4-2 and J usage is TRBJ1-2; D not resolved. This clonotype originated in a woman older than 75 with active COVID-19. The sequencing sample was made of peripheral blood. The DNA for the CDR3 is TGTGCCAGCAGCCAAGTTGGACTCCCCGGGGACTATGGCTACACCTTC. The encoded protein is CASSQVGLPGDYGYTF.